The TCR beta chain under discussion was sequenced for a study of read filtering for tumor transcriptome and immune sequencing. To note about this clonotype: No antigen is known for it. Given a much more abundant clone one base away, this may be a read error.

Molecular barcoded adaptors covering alpha/delta and beta/gamma chains were used on roughly 370 ng RNA. TCRdb recomputed calls from the reads with MiXCR, one row per CDR3 protein. The repertoire includes over 55,000 distinct CDR3 sequences, approximately 14% of them detected once, and around 43% sits in the top ten. Germline CDR1 and CDR2: GTSNPN and SVGIG (reference sequence). Trimming took 7 bases from V and 0 from J, leaving 16 bases between them. The CDR3 extends over 14 amino acids. Overall study results and limits: Dropping single-read clonotypes raised IR-seq and RNA-seq shared-clonotype correlation. RNA-seq captured clonotypes less deeply and reliably than IR-seq. Approximately 82% of IR-seq clonotypes had one read, totaling roughly 3.5% of reads; RNA-seq: about 70% and 40%.

The clonotype was recovered from a donor at least 40 years old with multiple myeloma. V is TRBV30 and J is TRBJ2-7; D gene ambiguous. The sequencing sample was made of a population of CD138-negative cells sorted from bone marrow. The CDR3 reads CASPSASGSYEQYF. The CDR3 DNA reads TGTGCCTCCCCTTCGGCGTCAGGCTCCTACGAGCAGTACTTC.